The 19 T cell receptor beta chains below all came from one sample that was sequenced in a study of shared clonotypes between healthy human individuals. The data were produced by immunoSEQ multiplex PCR, yet TCRdb's version contains in-frame clones alone and is incomplete. The sample includes roughly 490,000 clones, 60% to 85% of them seen just once. Sequencing input: PBMCs. All receptors come from a woman in her thirties or forties in good health. Some clones in this sample may be carry-over from other donors' samples.

This clone was recorded only once. The chain is built from TRBV28 and TRBJ1-2, with 10 bases identical to TRBD1. The CDR3 is made up of 13 amino acids. The V and J ends lost 2 bases and 7 bases, in that order; junction bases with no gene match: 1. CDR1 is MDHEN, CDR2 SYDVKM, per germline. Here the CDR3 reads CASSLDRGLGYTF. CDR3 coding DNA: TGTGCCAGCAGTTTAGACAGGGGGCTTGGCTACACCTTC.

The V and J genes are TRBV7-9 and TRBJ1-1; D gene ambiguous. CDR3 length: 13 amino acids. CDR1 and CDR2 from the germline V gene are SEHNR and FQNEAQ (reference sequence). V was clipped by 8 bases and J by 1 base, with 11 bases between them. The CDR3 reads CASGGKKNTEAFF. In DNA form, the CDR3 reads TGTGCCAGCGGCGGGAAAAAGAACACTGAAGCTTTCTTT.

The chain links TRBV13 to TRBJ2-2, with 8 positions matching TRBD2. In germline, CDR1 is PRHDT, CDR2 FYEKMQ (reference sequence). V shed 5 bases, J shed 0 bases, and the junction held 2 bases outside the gene matches. The CDR3 runs 15 residues. CDR3 coding DNA: TGTGCCAGCAGCCTACTAGCGGCGAACACCGGGGAGCTGTTTTTT. It yields the protein CASSLLAANTGELFF.

Concerning this clone itself: An end of the junction does not agree with germline; a read error may underlie this. The DNA for the CDR3 is TGCAGCGGAGAAGGACTAGCTACAGAGAGCCAGTACTTC. As protein: CSGEGLATESQYF. The J gene is TRBJ2-5, the V gene TRBV29-1; 8 positions agree with TRBD2. This CDR3 is 13 amino acids long. The germline V gene encodes CDR1 SQVTM and CDR2 ANQGSEA.

V usage is TRBV20-1 and J usage is TRBJ2-7; D is undetermined. The V end lost 5 bases, the J end lost 1 base, and 6 bases lay between the germline ends. Germline loops: CDR1 DFQATT, CDR2 SNEGSKA (reference sequence). The CDR3 consists of 11 residues. CDR3 sequence reads: CSAPRSYEQYF. CDR3 nucleotides: TGCAGTGCTCCCCGATCCTACGAGCAGTACTTC.

The DNA for the CDR3 is TGTGCCAGCAGCGTTGGGAGCGGGAGGTTAACAGATACGCAGTATTTT. Its translation: CASSVGSGRLTDTQYF. The chain recombines TRBV9 with TRBJ2-3; 9 bases line up with TRBD2. Germline V gene lookup returns CDR1 SGDLS and CDR2 YYNGEE. The CDR3 extends over 16 amino acids. Germline trimming cut 2 bases from V and 3 bases from J; bases unmatched to any gene: 7.

This clone appeared once. CDR3 coding DNA: TGCGCCAGCAGCCAATATTACAGGGTGGCGGACAAAAACATTCAGTACTTC. It is translated as CASSQYYRVADKNIQYF. This chain joins TRBV4-1 and TRBJ2-4; TRBD1 might be the D (6 bases). Trimming stripped 2 bases from V and 3 bases from J, with 17 bases between. Germline CDR1 reads MGHRA; CDR2 reads YSYEKL. CDR3 length: 17 amino acids.

The chain uses TRBV30 and TRBJ2-5; D is unresolved. Per the germline V gene, CDR1 is GTSNPN and CDR2 is SVGIG (reference sequence). CDR3 length equals 11 residues. Trimming removed 5 bases at V and 2 bases at J, with 6 bases between. The CDR3 is CAWGPQETQYF. CDR3 coding DNA: TGTGCCTGGGGCCCTCAAGAGACCCAGTACTTC. Filled out from reference TRBV30 and TRBJ2-5, the complete variable domain reads SQTIHQWPATLVQPVGSPLSLECTVEGTSNPNLYWYRQAAGRGLQLLFYSVGIGQISSEVPQNLSASRPQDRQFILSSKKLLLSDSGFYLCAWGPQETQYFGPGTRLLVL.

The chain uses TRBV6-6 and TRBJ2-7, with D possibly matching TRBD1 (6 bases). V lost 6 bases, J lost 0 bases, and 9 bases lay in between. Germline CDR1 is MNHNY and CDR2 is SVGAGI (reference sequence). This CDR3 spans 13 amino acids. CDR3 amino acids: CASSDRSSYEQYF. Here the CDR3 DNA reads TGTGCCAGCAGCGACAGGAGCTCCTACGAGCAGTACTTC.

This clone was seen just once. V and J are TRBV15 and TRBJ2-1; TRBD2 matches at 8 bases. V was pared by 1 base and J by 14 bases, with 7 bases of the junction left unmatched. The CDR3 is 13 amino acids. Germline assignment: CDR1 LNHNV and CDR2 YYDKDF (reference sequence). CDR3 in amino acids: CATSRGAGEVEFF. CDR3 DNA: TGTGCCACCAGCAGAGGAGCGGGAGAGGTCGAGTTCTTC.

The chain combines TRBV5-1 with TRBJ2-5; 8 bases line up with TRBD2. Per germline, CDR1 SGHRS and CDR2 YFSETQ. CDR3 length equals 14 residues. Trimming at V came to 3 bases and at J to 5 bases, leaving 6 bases not matched to a gene. The CDR3 here is CASSYGTSSETQYF. CDR3 coding DNA: TGCGCCAGCAGCTACGGGACTAGTTCCGAGACCCAGTACTTC. Drawing the rest from reference TRBV5-1 and TRBJ2-5, the complete variable domain is KAGVTQTPRYLIKTRGQQVTLSCSPISGHRSVSWYQQTPGQGLQFLFEYFSETQRNKGNFPGRFSGRQFSNSRSEMNVSTLELGDSALYLCASSYGTSSETQYFGPGTRLLVL.

This clone was seen a handful of times. A much larger clonotype is one base distant, so this may be a read error. V usage is TRBV4-2 and J usage is TRBJ2-3; 9 positions agree with TRBD2. The CDR3 length is 17 residues. Losses at the gene ends were 1 base for V and 7 bases for J; bases not matched to a gene: 12. The germline gives CDR1 LGHNA, CDR2 YNFKEQ. The CDR3 coding sequence is TGTGCCAGCAGCCAAGGAGTGGTTAGCGGGAGTTGGTATACGCAGTATTTT. This gives the protein CASSQGVVSGSWYTQYF.

The rearrangement links TRBV29-1 to TRBJ2-1; no reliable D call. The V end lost 7 bases, the J end lost 0 bases, and 10 bases lay between the germline ends. Germline V gene lookup returns CDR1 SQVTM and CDR2 ANQGSEA. This CDR3 is 13 amino acids long. The chain's CDR3 is CSASTVSYNEQFF. In nucleotides, the CDR3 is TGCAGCGCCTCGACTGTCTCCTACAATGAGCAGTTCTTC.

CDR3 nucleotide sequence: TGTGCCAGCAGCTCCCGGGGAGTTGGGACTAATGAAAAACTGTTTTTT. Translated: CASSSRGVGTNEKLFF. The chain uses TRBV11-2 and TRBJ1-4; D unclear. This CDR3 has 16 amino acids. Germline CDR1 is SGHAT and CDR2 is FQNNGV. The V end lost 4 bases, the J end lost 2 bases, and 14 bases lay between the germline ends.

The sample holds a few counts of this clone. This sequence joins TRBV19 and TRBJ1-1; no clear D. V lost 8 bases and J lost 7, with 17 bases in between. Germline V CDR1 and CDR2: LNHDA, SQIVND (reference sequence). This CDR3 is built from 13 residues. The CDR3 nucleotides are TGTGCCAGTTCCGGGATCGAGAAGAATGAAGCTTTCTTT. This gives the protein CASSGIEKNEAFF.

The chain combines TRBV28 with TRBJ2-2; weak D call: TRBD1 (6 bases). The CDR3 spans 16 residues. V dropped 8 bases and J dropped 6 bases, with 22 bases sitting between them. In germline, CDR1 is MDHEN, CDR2 SYDVKM. DNA for the CDR3: TGTGCCAGCTTCACACCTCGGCAGGGGAGAGCCGGGGAGCTGTTTTTT. This encodes CASFTPRQGRAGELFF.

This clone came up once. V usage is TRBV7-2 and J usage is TRBJ2-7, with 8 bases aligning to TRBD2. CDR3 length: 15 amino acids. V shed 5 bases and J 1 base; nucleotides not matched to a gene: 7. Germline loops: CDR1 SGHTA, CDR2 FQGNSA. CDR3 sequence: CASSPVAGNSYEQYF. CDR3 sequence (DNA): TGTGCCAGCAGCCCGGTAGCGGGAAATTCCTACGAGCAGTACTTC.

This chain joins TRBV5-1 and TRBJ2-1; possibly TRBD1 or TRBD2 for D (5 bases each). The V and J ends lost 4 bases and 9 bases respectively, with 14 bases between them. CDR3 size: 13 residues. From germline, CDR1 is SGHRS and CDR2 YFSETQ. This chain's CDR3 is CASSSVGVGEQFF. CDR3 in DNA: TGCGCCAGCAGCAGCGTGGGGGTAGGTGAGCAGTTCTTC.

Comments on this clone: The conserved phenylalanine or tryptophan normally closing the CDR3 is absent here, so this likely arose from a read error. The rearrangement links TRBV2 to TRBJ1-6; D may be TRBD1 (5 bases). This CDR3 comprises 13 residues. The V gene's germline CDR1 is SNHLY and CDR2 FYNNEI. V was shortened by 9 bases and J by 5 bases, with 11 bases between the two germline ends. In DNA, the CDR3 is TGTGCCAGGGGGCGGGCGGATAATTCACCCCTCCACTCT. Residues: CARGRADNSPLHS.